The 10 T cell receptor beta chains listed next were all sequenced from one sample in a study of T-cell reconstitution after alpha-beta-depleted transplantation in children. Unique molecular identifiers tagged the TCRbeta library. TCRdb reanalysed the PCR reads using MiXCR and keeps one entry per CDR3 protein. Altogether around 530,000 distinct CDR3 sequences are present, 30% to 35% being singletons, with the ten largest covering 2% to 2.5%. This material consisted of PBMCs from the stem cell graft donor, taken from the stem cell graft. All receptors derive from a human donor who donated a stem cell graft to a child with aplastic anemia.

The J gene is TRBJ1-5, the V gene TRBV7-2, with TRBD1 matching over 7 bases. Unmatched junction bases numbered 4, after V lost 5 bases and J lost 0 bases. This CDR3 is built from 15 residues. Germline CDR1 reads SGHTA; CDR2 reads FQGNSA. Here the CDR3 DNA reads TGTGCCAGCAGCCCAGGGGGGCTTAGCAATCAGCCCCAGCATTTT. It specifies CASSPGGLSNQPQHF. Variable domain in full (rest from reference TRBV7-2 and TRBJ1-5): GAGVSQSPSNKVTEKGKDVELRCDPISGHTALYWYRQSLGQGLEFLIYFQGNSAPDKSGLPSDRFSAERTGGSVSTLTIQRTQQEDSAVYLCASSPGGLSNQPQHFGDGTRLSIL.

The chain couples TRBV5-1 to TRBJ1-6, with 9 bases lining up with TRBD1. The length of the CDR3 is 14 residues. CDR1 is SGHRS and CDR2 is YFSETQ in the germline V gene. The V segment lost 4 bases and the J segment 9 bases; nucleotides outside the gene matches: 5. CDR3 nucleotide sequence: TGCGCCAGCAGCCCCCGGACAGGGGTTTCACCCCTCCACTTT. As protein: CASSPRTGVSPLHF.

This clonotype was observed a few times. The chain carries TRBV12-3 or TRBV12-4 and TRBJ1-1; D unclear. The CDR3 loop spans 13 amino acids. V dropped 3 bases and J dropped 3 bases, with 8 bases sitting between them. CDR3 loop: CASSFRGYTEAFF. The CDR3 nucleotides read TGTGCCAGCAGTTTCAGAGGGTACACTGAAGCTTTCTTT.

The V and J genes are TRBV6-1 and TRBJ2-3; D remains unclear. The CDR3 runs to 12 residues. V lost 0 bases and J 6 bases, leaving 4 bases between the germline ends. The germline gives CDR1 MNHNS, CDR2 SASEGT. The CDR3 is CASSEAMDTQYF. For the CDR3, the DNA is TGTGCCAGCAGTGAAGCGATGGATACGCAGTATTTT.

The chain employs TRBV5-4 and TRBJ2-1, with D perhaps TRBD1 or TRBD2 (7 bases each). This CDR3 has 14 amino acids. Germline values: CDR1 SGHNT, CDR2 YYREEE (reference sequence). Trimming cost V 4 bases and J 5 bases, with 13 bases left between them. The CDR3 sequence is CASSGRGRNNEQFF. The CDR3 bases are TGTGCCAGCAGCGGGAGGGGGCGCAACAATGAGCAGTTCTTC.

This clonotype was seen a handful of times. The chain links TRBV12-3 or TRBV12-4 to TRBJ2-1; unclear D gene. The V end lost 2 bases, the J end lost 10 bases, and 6 bases lay between the germline ends. CDR3 size: 11 residues. CDR3: CASSLRREQFF. The CDR3, as DNA: TGTGCCAGCAGTTTAAGGCGCGAGCAGTTCTTC.

This clonotype has more than one count but fewer than ten. The gene calls are TRBV7-2 and TRBJ2-7, with D tentatively TRBD2 (6 bases). Trimming left V 3 bases short and J 3 bases short, with 18 bases between. The CDR3 has 16 amino acids. The germline V gene has CDR1 SGHTA and CDR2 FQGNSA. CDR3 residues: CASSLSSAGTIYEQYF. Here the CDR3 DNA reads TGTGCCAGCAGCTTGAGTTCGGCGGGAACCATCTACGAGCAGTACTTC. Full variable domain (remainder filled in from reference TRBV7-2 and TRBJ2-7): GAGVSQSPSNKVTEKGKDVELRCDPISGHTALYWYRQSLGQGLEFLIYFQGNSAPDKSGLPSDRFSAERTGGSVSTLTIQRTQQEDSAVYLCASSLSSAGTIYEQYFGPGTRLTVT.

The chain couples TRBV24-1 to TRBJ1-1, with D tentatively TRBD1 (5 bases). The germline gives CDR1 KGHDR, CDR2 SFDVKD. The CDR3 sequence is 13 residues long. The V end was cut by 5 bases, the J end by 0 bases, with 6 bases between. The CDR3 is CATSVGVNTEAFF. The DNA of the CDR3 is TGTGCCACCAGTGTAGGGGTGAACACTGAAGCTTTCTTT.

In its sample, this clonotype was seen a few times. V and J are TRBV10-3 and TRBJ1-2; the D is unclear. Between the trimmed V and J ends, which lost 2 bases and 2 bases, there was a span of 15 bases. This CDR3 has 16 residues. Germline assignment: CDR1 ENHRY and CDR2 SYGVKD. The CDR3 region is CAISERRSGSNYGYTF. CDR3 coding DNA: TGTGCCATCAGTGAGAGGAGGTCAGGTTCGAACTATGGCTACACCTTC.

This chain uses TRBV7-7 with TRBJ2-5; D ambiguous. The CDR3 runs to 13 residues. The germline CDR1 and CDR2 sequences are SSHAT and FNYEAQ (reference sequence). The ends were cut back, 5 bases at V and 3 bases at J, with 10 bases in the middle. The CDR3 reads CASSAWAEETQYF. The CDR3 DNA reads TGTGCCAGCAGCGCCTGGGCGGAAGAGACCCAGTACTTC.